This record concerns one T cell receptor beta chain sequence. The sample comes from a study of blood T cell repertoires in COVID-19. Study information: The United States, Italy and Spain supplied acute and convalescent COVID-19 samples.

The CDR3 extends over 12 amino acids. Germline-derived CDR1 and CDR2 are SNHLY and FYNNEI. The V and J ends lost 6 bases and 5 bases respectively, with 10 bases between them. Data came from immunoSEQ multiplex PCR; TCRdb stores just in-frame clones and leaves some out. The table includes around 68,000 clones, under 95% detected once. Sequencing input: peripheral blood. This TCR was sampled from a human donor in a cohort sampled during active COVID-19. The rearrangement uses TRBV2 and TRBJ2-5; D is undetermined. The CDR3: CASRPFRETQYF. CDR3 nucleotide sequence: TGTGCCAGCAGGCCCTTTCGGGAGACCCAGTACTTC.